The sequence of this TCR beta chain was determined in a study of STAT3 mutations in large granular lymphocyte leukemia (dated by TCRdb to between 2018 and 2021). Broadly, across the study: Roughly half of the T-LGLL patients who were sequenced longitudinally carried canonical activating STAT3 mutations. One or more immunosuppressive therapy regimens were given to more than half of T-LGLL patients, and hematologic response was seen in around 40% of the treated patients. To reconstruct clonal hierarchy and dynamics, serial deep sequencing of TCRbeta CDR3 and STAT3 was performed in patients with T-cell large granular lymphocyte leukemia. From an initial cohort of 207 LGL patients, 15 to 20 representative T-LGLL cases were selected for longitudinal TCRbeta and STAT3 sequencing. As controls, the study also included longitudinal sequencing of two patients with natural killer LGL leukemia. Patients were sequenced at approximately 4.4 time points on average, with the number of samplings per patient ranging from 2 to 8. The full study reports these points: In several patients, dominant TCR clone burden exceeded STAT3 mutant burden, suggesting STAT3 mutation arose secondarily within a pre-expanded clone. At least one immunodominant TCRbeta clonotype was identified in every T-LGLL patient, and multiple immunodominant subclonotypes were identified in about half of the T-LGLL patients. Because no samples were available when a clone first appeared, clonal expansion was inferred from samplings taken at other points. Linking therapy response to changes in TCR clonal burden was complicated by variable intervals between samplings and by differing treatment regimens. In 6 of 18 patients, TCR clonotype switching occurred after therapy, and every newly emerging clone was STAT3 wild type. Persisting codominant clonotypes in some patients meant a small but highly pathogenic clone may have been missed.

Concerning this clone itself: This clone's antigen is unknown. Nothing much larger sits one base from this clone, and base qualities are not available.

The same DNA, extracted from blood mononuclear cells, served for both the TCR sequencing and the STAT3 sequencing. TCRbeta libraries were sequenced on an Illumina MiSeq, and an average of roughly 39,000 productive templates per sample was obtained. Multiplex PCR amplification was used to generate TCRbeta CDR3 libraries with the immunoSEQ assay. The paper's data handling went like this. Repertoire diversity was computed as previously defined, with values near 0 indicating extremely monoclonal samples. TCRdb's version of the immuneACCESS table is confined to in-frame rearrangements and falls short of the full clone set. An unresolved V gene accounts for under half of the shortfall where checked; the remainder is of unknown origin. V and J calls and clone size are given by that table; D and trimming were obtained from the DNA. The sample table records about 10,000 clones; around 49% of these occur just once. More than 8.5% of the sample is in the top ten clones.

The CDR3 goes from the cysteine to the phenylalanine over 15 residues. Only the CDR3 portion is preserved as DNA: 45 bases, with reading frame beginning at the first base. CDR1 GTSNPN and CDR2 SVGIG are derived from the germline V gene (reference sequence). Relative to germline, V is 0 bases shorter and J is 1 base shorter, with 11 bases between their ends. This clonotype was sampled from a boy under 18 with T-cell large granular lymphocyte leukemia. Some clones in this sample may be carry-over from other donors' samples. The age is the age at diagnosis. The specimen sequenced was peripheral blood mononuclear cells. Recombination linked TRBV30 to TRBJ2-3; the best D guess is TRBD2, with 6 bases matching. CDR3 sequence: CAWSVASVGTDTQYF. The bases read TGTGCCTGGAGTGTGGCTAGCGTAGGCACAGATACGCAGTATTTT.